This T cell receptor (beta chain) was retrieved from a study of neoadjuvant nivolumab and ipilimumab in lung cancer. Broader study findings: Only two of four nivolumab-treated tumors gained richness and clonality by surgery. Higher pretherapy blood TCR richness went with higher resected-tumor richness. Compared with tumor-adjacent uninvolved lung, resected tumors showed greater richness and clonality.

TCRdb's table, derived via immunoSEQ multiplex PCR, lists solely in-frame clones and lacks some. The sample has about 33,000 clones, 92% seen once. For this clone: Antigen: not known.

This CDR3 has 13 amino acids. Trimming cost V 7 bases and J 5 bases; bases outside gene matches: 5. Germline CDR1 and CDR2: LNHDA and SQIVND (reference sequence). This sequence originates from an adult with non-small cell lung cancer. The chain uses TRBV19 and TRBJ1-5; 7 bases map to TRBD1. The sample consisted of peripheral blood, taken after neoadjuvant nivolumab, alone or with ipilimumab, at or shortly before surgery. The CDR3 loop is CASTGGIHQPQHF. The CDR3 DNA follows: TGTGCCAGTACAGGGGGGATTCATCAGCCCCAGCATTTT.